A single TCR beta chain is shown here with its context. No antigen is known for it. TCRdb's table, derived via immunoSEQ multiplex PCR, lists solely in-frame clones and lacks some. The sample records about 2 million clones, about 95% being singletons. As defined, naive CD8 cells were CD45RO-negative and positively selected for CCR7, with terminally differentiated effector memory CD45RA+ cells excluded. These data come from a study of shared clonotypes between healthy human individuals. Trimming took off 11 bases at V and 0 bases at J, with 8 bases between the two ends. CDR1 LNHDA and CDR2 SQIVND come from the germline V gene (reference sequence). The CDR3 spans 13 residues. Study-level points and caveats: Generation probabilities were higher for clonotypes shared across all four sorted-subset donors than for unshared ones.

The sequence was collected from a man between 18 and 29 years old in good health. Sequencing used naive CD8+ T cells sorted from blood. The genes are TRBV19 and TRBJ2-6; D call uncertain. The CDR3 here is CAALDSGANVLTF. DNA for the CDR3: TGTGCCGCATTAGACTCTGGGGCCAACGTCCTGACTTTC.